Sequencing of this T cell receptor beta chain was carried out in a study of CD4 T cells in relation to SARS-CoV-2 and coronaviruses. As for the study in general: PBMCs were cultured with antigen for about eleven days before TCR beta sequencing. Convalescent patients had median age 38.5 years, range roughly 21 to 75.

With respect to this clone: Its matching antigen is unknown.

Sorted naive or memory CD4+ cells met CEF peptides for roughly ten days. Survey-level TCR-beta sequencing used DNA from CEF-cultured naive and memory CD4+ T cells. TCRdb keeps only in-frame clones here, not all; method: immunoSEQ multiplex PCR. The sample carries more than 35,000 clones, more than 60% recorded once. Material: memory CD4+ T cells from PBMCs, cultured in vitro. This sequence originates from an adult with COVID-19.

The CDR3: CASSISGGQPTGELFF. Written as DNA, the CDR3 is TGTGCCAGTAGTATTTCGGGGGGACAACCCACCGGGGAGCTGTTTTTT. The chain employs TRBV19 and TRBJ2-2, with D perhaps matching TRBD2 (7 bases). V lost 3 bases and J 4 bases, leaving 15 bases between the germline ends. From germline, CDR1 is LNHDA and CDR2 SQIVND (reference sequence). This CDR3 comprises 16 residues. Complete variable domain (other parts from reference TRBV19 and TRBJ2-2): DGGITQSPKYLFRKEGQNVTLSCEQNLNHDAMYWYRQDPGQGLRLIYYSQIVNDFQKGDIAEGYSVSREKKESFPLTVTSAQKNPTAFYLCASSISGGQPTGELFFGEGSRLTVL.